These 31 T cell receptor beta chains share one sample of origin, sequenced in a study of T cells in tuberculosis. Data came from immunoSEQ multiplex PCR; TCRdb stores just in-frame clones and leaves some out. The sample contains 85,000 to 100,000 clones, roughly 93% of which appear only once. Thawed, overnight-rested PBMC were stained with GMM-loaded CD1B tetramer, viability dye and anti-CD3, then sorted. C32 glucose monomycolate from Rhodococcus equi was loaded onto the CD1B tetramers. Material for sequencing was CD1b-GMM tetramer-negative cells sorted from PBMCs. The origin of the receptors is an adult woman with latent tuberculosis.

The V gene is TRBV27, the J gene TRBJ1-1; the D gene is possibly TRBD1 (6 bases). CDR1 and CDR2 from the germline V gene are MNHEY and SMNVEV (reference sequence). This CDR3 has 15 residues. V was trimmed by 8 bases and J by 1 base, leaving 17 bases between them. CDR3 bases: TGTGCCAGCCTGCGGGGGGGCTGGGGGAACACTGAAGCTTTCTTT. Encoded protein: CASLRGGWGNTEAFF.

The chain uses TRBV7-9 and TRBJ2-2; 7 bases are shared with TRBD2. This CDR3 has 15 residues. V gave up 5 bases and J gave up 3 bases; unmatched junction bases: 6. CDR1 is SEHNR and CDR2 is FQNEAQ in the germline V gene (reference sequence). CDR3 sequence reads: CASSPLGGDTGELFF. Here the CDR3 DNA reads TGTGCCAGCAGCCCCCTGGGGGGGGACACCGGGGAGCTGTTTTTT.

The chain carries TRBV5-5 and TRBJ2-3; TRBD2 might be the D (6 bases). Trimming stripped 5 bases from V and 6 bases from J, with 13 bases between. The CDR3 has 13 amino acids. Germline assignment: CDR1 SGHKS and CDR2 YYEKEE (reference sequence). This CDR3 reads CASRTSGGDTQYF. The CDR3 region has the DNA TGTGCCAGCAGGACATCAGGAGGGGATACGCAGTATTTT.

The gene calls are TRBV12-5 and TRBJ1-1; D uncertain. V gave up 3 bases and J gave up 1 base, with 18 bases separating them. This CDR3 has 17 amino acids. CDR1 LGHNT and CDR2 FRNRAP come from the germline V gene. The CDR3 DNA reads as TGTGCTAGTGGTTTTAACCCCGAGGGCTCGGCGAACACTGAAGCTTTCTTT. It specifies CASGFNPEGSANTEAFF.

As concerns this clone: This sample includes further DNA sequences coding for the same CDR3. The gene calls are TRBV10-3 and TRBJ1-5; D unresolved. Germline CDR1 and CDR2: ENHRY and SYGVKD. This CDR3 is built from 16 residues. V was cut by 0 bases and J by 2 bases, with 11 bases left in between. The DNA of the CDR3 is TGTGCCATCAGTGAGTCGCCGGGTCGCGGCAATCAGCCCCAGCATTTT. This encodes CAISESPGRGNQPQHF.

This clone was seen a few times. The chain couples TRBV19 to TRBJ2-3; the D gene is possibly TRBD1 (5 bases). Germline CDR1 LNHDA, CDR2 SQIVND (reference sequence). The CDR3 sequence is 12 residues long. V lost 8 bases, J lost 6 bases, and 12 bases lay in between. As DNA, the CDR3 is TGTGCCAGTCGACAGTCTGGCGATACGCAGTATTTT. Encoded protein: CASRQSGDTQYF.

Only one count was recorded for this clone. The chain employs TRBV5-6 and TRBJ2-7, with 7 bases identical to TRBD2. CDR3 size: 14 residues. J gave up 2 bases and V 6 bases, and 8 bases lay outside the gene matches. CDR1 is SGHDT and CDR2 is YYEEEE in the germline V gene. The chain's CDR3 is CASTGRGSPYEQYV. CDR3 sequence (DNA): TGTGCCAGCACGGGGAGGGGTAGCCCCTACGAGCAGTACGTC.

This clone was detected a few times. The V call is TRBV4-1, the J call TRBJ1-3; 7 positions match TRBD1. After removal of 1 base from V and 5 bases from J, the junction contained 11 bases not matched to a gene. This CDR3 has 17 residues. Germline assignment: CDR1 MGHRA and CDR2 YSYEKL. Here the CDR3 DNA reads TGCGCCAGCAGCCAAGTAAGGGGGAAGGGGGCAAGAAACACCATATATTTT. Its protein product is CASSQVRGKGARNTIYF.

The chain links TRBV2 to TRBJ2-2; D is unclear. The germline V gene encodes CDR1 SNHLY and CDR2 FYNNEI. CDR3 length: 14 residues. V lost 3 bases, J lost 1 base, and 6 bases lay in between. CDR3 sequence: CASSDRQNTGELFF. As DNA, the CDR3 is TGTGCCAGCAGTGACAGGCAGAACACCGGGGAGCTGTTTTTT.

The sample holds a few counts of this clone. The gene calls are TRBV21-1 and TRBJ2-7; the table's D call TRBD2 went unverified against the DNA. TRBV21-1 is labeled a pseudogene. The CDR3 contains 15 residues. CDR3: CASSTPGDRDYEQYV. The CDR3 nucleotides read TGTGCCAGCAGCACTCCGGGAGACAGAGACTACGAGCAGTACGTC.

The rearrangement uses TRBV10-3 and TRBJ2-3; 13 bases map to TRBD2. The junction had 1 base not matched to a gene; V was cut back by 3 bases and J by 1 base. CDR3 length: 16 amino acids. From germline, CDR1 is ENHRY and CDR2 SYGVKD. This CDR3 is CAISDGLAGGTDTQYF. The DNA of the CDR3 is TGTGCCATCAGTGACGGACTAGCGGGGGGCACAGATACGCAGTATTTT.

The chain couples TRBV5-8 to TRBJ1-1; weak D call: TRBD1 (5 bases). The V and J ends lost 2 bases and 3 bases respectively, with 14 bases between them. Germline loops: CDR1 SGHTS, CDR2 YDEGEE. CDR3 size: 15 residues. The CDR3 region is CASSFVGGAHTEAFF. CDR3 nucleotide sequence: TGTGCCAGCAGCTTTGTGGGAGGGGCACACACTGAAGCTTTCTTT.

The V and J genes are TRBV7-3 and TRBJ2-1, with a weak D call TRBD1 (6 bases). The germline V and J ends were trimmed by 6 bases and 4 bases, with 13 bases remaining between them. The CDR3 is 14 residues long. The germline gives CDR1 SGHTA, CDR2 FQGTGA. The DNA of the CDR3 is TGTGCCAGCAGGTCGACAGGAGAGTACAATGAGCAGTTCTTC. This codes for CASRSTGEYNEQFF.

V usage is TRBV6-5 and J usage is TRBJ1-1, with D perhaps TRBD1 (6 bases). The V end was cut by 7 bases, the J end by 5 bases, with 11 bases between. CDR1 and CDR2 from the germline V gene are MNHEY and SVGAGI. CDR3 length equals 12 residues. The CDR3 sequence: CASKFDRTEAFF. CDR3 in DNA: TGTGCCAGCAAGTTTGACAGGACTGAAGCTTTCTTT.

V gene TRBV20-1 combines with J gene TRBJ2-7; no reliable D call. There are 10 residues in the CDR3. V gave up 5 bases and J gave up 4 bases, with 6 bases separating them. CDR1 is DFQATT, CDR2 SNEGSKA, per germline (reference sequence). The CDR3, as DNA: TGCAGTGCTTTCAATTACGAGCAGTACTTC. Amino acids: CSAFNYEQYF.

V gene TRBV6-4 combines with J gene TRBJ2-1; TRBD2 matches at 7 bases. The germline V gene has CDR1 MRHNA and CDR2 SNTAGT. CDR3 length equals 14 residues. Trimming took 2 bases from V and 7 from J; bases not matched to a gene: 5. The DNA of the CDR3 is TGTGCCAGCAGTGACCCACCCGGGGGGAATGAGCAGTTCTTC. Residues: CASSDPPGGNEQFF.

The chain couples TRBV30 to TRBJ1-4; TRBD1 matches at 7 bases. Germline CDR1 GTSNPN, CDR2 SVGIG (reference sequence). The CDR3 runs to 13 residues. With 6 bases clipped from V and 2 bases from J, the junction kept 3 bases outside the gene matches. DNA of the CDR3: TGTGCCTGTAGGGGGCGGACTAATGAAAAACTGTTTTTT. Translation: CACRGRTNEKLFF.

The rearrangement links TRBV18 to TRBJ1-5; 9 nucleotides line up with TRBD1. Germline values: CDR1 KGHSH, CDR2 LQKENI. V was clipped by 3 bases and J by 1 base; unmatched bases: 10. This CDR3 contains 18 residues. The CDR3 here is CASSPPGQGIGSNQPQHF. In DNA form, the CDR3 reads TGTGCCAGCTCACCGCCGGGACAGGGAATTGGAAGCAATCAGCCCCAGCATTTT.

CDR3 sequence: CASSSEGELFF. CDR3 in DNA: TGTGCCAGCAGCTCCGAGGGGGAGCTGTTTTTT. The J gene is TRBJ2-2, the V gene TRBV7-8, with D uncertain. Germline-derived CDR1 and CDR2 are SGHVS and FQNEAQ. This CDR3 comprises 11 residues. V was cut by 4 bases and J by 8 bases, with 5 bases left in between. Full variable domain (outside the CDR3, taken from reference TRBV7-8 and TRBJ2-2): GAGVSQSPRYKVAKRGQDVALRCDPISGHVSLFWYQQALGQGPEFLTYFQNEAQLDKSGLPSDRFFAERPEGSVSTLKIQRTQQEDSAVYLCASSSEGELFFGEGSRLTVL.

V usage is TRBV5-1 and J usage is TRBJ2-1; possibly TRBD1 for D (6 bases). Per germline, CDR1 SGHRS and CDR2 YFSETQ. The CDR3 length is 15 residues. V was clipped by 3 bases and J by 5 bases, with 15 bases between them. The CDR3 DNA sequence: TGCGCCAGCAGCTCCTCCGGGACACTTCACAATGAGCAGTTCTTC. This translates into CASSSSGTLHNEQFF.

V gene TRBV11-2 combines with J gene TRBJ1-1, with D perhaps matching TRBD1 (6 bases). V was pared by 3 bases and J by 1 base, with 9 bases between. CDR1 SGHAT and CDR2 FQNNGV come from the germline V gene. The CDR3 has 14 residues. This CDR3 reads CASSFRDKNTEAFF. The CDR3 region has the DNA TGTGCCAGCAGCTTCCGGGACAAGAACACTGAAGCTTTCTTT.

V and J are TRBV7-2 and TRBJ2-1; the D gene is possibly TRBD2 (6 bases). The CDR3 consists of 16 residues. V was trimmed by 5 bases and J by 4 bases, leaving 18 bases between them. CDR1 SGHTA and CDR2 FQGNSA come from the germline V gene. The DNA for the CDR3 is TGTGCCAGCAGCGCGGCGGGACTCCAGCCTTACAATGAGCAGTTCTTC. It specifies CASSAAGLQPYNEQFF.

This chain connects TRBV28 to TRBJ1-1, with unresolved D. Looked up from germline, CDR1 is MDHEN and CDR2 is SYDVKM. Trimming left V 7 bases short and J 12 bases short, with 21 bases between. The CDR3 loop spans 13 amino acids. The CDR3 protein is CASTTGFNALTFF. CDR3 nucleotides: TGTGCCAGCACTACGGGTTTCAACGCCTTAACTTTCTTT.

CDR3 loop: CASSQEVLGALDTQYF. The CDR3 DNA sequence: TGTGCCAGCAGCCAAGAGGTACTGGGAGCGTTAGATACGCAGTATTTT. The J gene is TRBJ2-3, the V gene TRBV14; possible D gene TRBD2, 5 bases. In germline, CDR1 is SGHDN, CDR2 FVKESK. V was cut by 0 bases and J by 5 bases, with 15 bases left in between. CDR3 length: 16 amino acids.

The V call is TRBV7-2, the J call TRBJ1-5, with TRBD1 identical over 7 bases. Germline values: CDR1 SGHTA, CDR2 FQGNSA. Losses at the gene ends were 1 base for V and 0 bases for J; bases not matched to a gene: 9. The CDR3 runs 18 residues. The CDR3 nucleotides read TGTGCCAGCAGCTTAGGAGAGACAGGGAGATATAGCAATCAGCCCCAGCATTTT. Amino acid sequence: CASSLGETGRYSNQPQHF. Full variable domain (missing parts from reference TRBV7-2 and TRBJ1-5): GAGVSQSPSNKVTEKGKDVELRCDPISGHTALYWYRQSLGQGLEFLIYFQGNSAPDKSGLPSDRFSAERTGGSVSTLTIQRTQQEDSAVYLCASSLGETGRYSNQPQHFGDGTRLSIL.

The chain recombines TRBV6-1 with TRBJ2-2, with 13 bases fitting TRBD2. Germline trimming cut 4 bases from V and 5 bases from J; bases unmatched to any gene: 4. This CDR3 region has 16 residues. Germline assignment: CDR1 MNHNS and CDR2 SASEGT. The CDR3 sequence: CASSARLAGGTGELFF. The CDR3 nucleotides are TGTGCCAGCAGTGCTAGACTAGCGGGGGGTACCGGGGAGCTGTTTTTT.

This chain joins TRBV7-9 and TRBJ2-3; tentatively, D is TRBD2 (6 bases). The germline gives CDR1 SEHNR, CDR2 FQNEAQ (reference sequence). The CDR3 length is 16 residues. Trimming took off 0 bases at V and 0 bases at J, with 10 bases between the two ends. The chain's CDR3 is CASSLAGRYSTDTQYF. CDR3 in DNA: TGTGCCAGCAGCTTAGCTGGGAGGTACAGCACAGATACGCAGTATTTT. The full variable domain, rest sourced from reference TRBV7-9 and TRBJ2-3, is DTGVSQNPRHKITKRGQNVTFRCDPISEHNRLYWYRQTLGQGPEFLTYFQNEAQLEKSRLLSDRFSAERPKGSFSTLEIQRTEQGDSAMYLCASSLAGRYSTDTQYFGPGTRLTVL.

The chain combines TRBV5-8 with TRBJ2-7; maybe TRBD1 (6 bases). From germline, CDR1 is SGHTS and CDR2 YDEGEE. V was cut by 4 bases and J by 0 bases, with 17 bases left in between. The length of the CDR3 is 16 residues. CDR3 residues: CASSVLRDTFSYEQYF. The DNA for the CDR3 is TGTGCCAGCAGCGTTCTCCGGGACACTTTCTCCTACGAGCAGTACTTC.

The chain uses TRBV6-5 and TRBJ1-1; 11 nucleotides align to TRBD1. The germline CDR1 and CDR2 sequences are MNHEY and SVGAGI. This CDR3 contains 15 residues. The V gene end was trimmed by 4 bases and the J gene end by 5 bases; junction bases not matched to a gene: 6. The CDR3 nucleotides read TGTGCCAGCAGTTCGGACAGGGGGCGAGGGACTGAAGCTTTCTTT. As protein: CASSSDRGRGTEAFF.

This clone was observed a handful of times. The rearrangement links TRBV4-3 to TRBJ1-2; D might be TRBD1 (5 bases). Trimming removed 6 bases at V and 4 bases at J, with 12 bases between. There are 13 residues in the CDR3. Germline assignment: CDR1 LGHNA and CDR2 YSLEER. Written as DNA, the CDR3 is TGCGCCAGCAGGGGAGGGGCTTCCTATGGCTACACCTTC. Protein: CASRGGASYGYTF.

This CDR3 reads CASSRTGGGTEAFF. In nucleotides, the CDR3 is TGTGCCAGCAGCCGGACAGGGGGGGGCACTGAAGCTTTCTTT. J is TRBJ1-1 and V is TRBV5-5; 10 bases agree with TRBD1. The germline V gene has CDR1 SGHKS and CDR2 YYEKEE (reference sequence). Losses at the gene ends were 4 bases for V and 4 bases for J; bases not matched to a gene: 4. This CDR3 has 14 residues.